The rows below give T cell receptor beta chains drawn from one sample of a study of cytomegalovirus exposure and HLA in healthy donors. Profiled with immunoSEQ multiplex PCR; TCRdb holds only in-frame clones, not every one. Counted here are some 140,000 clones, around 84% occurring once; the ten biggest clones make up roughly 5.3%. The sequenced sample consisted of PBMCs. Receptors originate from a woman aged 40-49 years in good health and CMV-seropositive. The CDR3 runs from the conserved cysteine through the conserved F or W. D genes are given only for firm matches. Only part of the rows carry a size: once, few, many, or a class if the clone is expanded.

TRBV19,.,TRBD2,TRBJ2-1,TGTGCCAGTAGTATAACCCGGACTAGCGGGAGGAATGAGCAGTTCTTC,CASSITRTSGRNEQFF
TRBV27,.,TRBD1,TRBJ2-7,TGTGCCAGCAGGAAACAGGGGGCGGGCGAGCAGTACTTC,CASRKQGAGEQYF
TRBV2,few,.,TRBJ2-3,TGTGCCAGCGAGGCACAGGGTGTTCGCACAGATACGCAGTATTTT,CASEAQGVRTDTQYF
TRBV11-2,.,.,TRBJ2-3,TGTGCCAGCAGCTTAGGAAATACGGGAACGCAGTATTTT,CASSLGNTGTQYF
TRBV5-4,once,.,TRBJ1-2,TGTGCCAGCAGCTTGGATAGGGGGAACTATGGCTACACCTTC,CASSLDRGNYGYTF
TRBV6-5,.,.,TRBJ2-2,TGTGCCAGCAGTTTAGGTGGACTCGGGGACACCGGGGAGCTGTTTTTT,CASSLGGLGDTGELFF
TRBV30,.,TRBD1,TRBJ1-2,TGTGCCTGGAGTCCGACAGGGGCGGCTGGCTACACCTTC,CAWSPTGAAGYTF
TRBV10-3,once,.,TRBJ2-1,TGTGCCATCAGTGAGTCGGGGGCCAATTCCTACAATGAGCAGTTCTTC,CAISESGANSYNEQFF
TRBV11-2,.,TRBD1,TRBJ1-2,TGTGCCAGCAGCCCAGGGGGCCTTTTCGGGGGCTACACCTTC,CASSPGGLFGGYTF
TRBV5-1,.,.,TRBJ1-2,TGCGCCAGCAGCTTGGGACAGCTTAACTATGGCTACACCTTC,CASSLGQLNYGYTF
TRBV5-1,.,.,TRBJ1-1,TGCGCCAGCAGCTTGGCCGTCGAGGGTTGGGGCACTGAAGCTTTCTTT,CASSLAVEGWGTEAFF
TRBV10-2,.,.,TRBJ2-1,TGCGCCAGCACGGGGAGTACTACCTACAATGAGCAGTTCTTC,CASTGSTTYNEQFF
TRBV7-9,.,TRBD1,TRBJ1-4,TGTGCCAGCAGCTTCGGACAGGGTCATAATGAAAAACTGTTTTTT,CASSFGQGHNEKLFF
TRBV5-1,.,.,TRBJ1-5,TGCGCCAGCAGCTTGGAAGGGGGAGGCAATCAGCCCCAGCATTTT,CASSLEGGGNQPQHF
TRBV5-1,.,TRBD1,TRBJ1-1,TGCGCCAGCAGCCAGGGGACAGCCAACACTGAAGCTTTCTTT,CASSQGTANTEAFF
TRBV9,.,TRBD1,TRBJ2-7,TGTGCCAGCAGCGCCTCCGGGACAGGGGGCTCCTACGAGCAGTACTTC,CASSASGTGGSYEQYF
TRBV7-9,.,.,TRBJ2-5,TGTGCCAGCAGCTTCCGGGGGGCGGAAGAGACCCAGTACTTC,CASSFRGAEETQYF
TRBV19,.,.,TRBJ2-7,TGTGCCAGTAGTAAGTACAGGGAGGGTTCCTACGAGCAGTACTTC,CASSKYREGSYEQYF
TRBV18,.,.,TRBJ2-1,TGTGCCAGCTCACCTACGACTGGCCGGTACAATGAGCAGTTCTTC,CASSPTTGRYNEQFF
TRBV5-1,.,TRBD1,TRBJ2-5,TGCGCCAGCGATGGACCACAGGGGCTGCAAGCGGTTTGGGGGGAGACCCAGTACTTC,CASDGPQGLQAVWGETQYF
TRBV5-1,.,TRBD2,TRBJ2-1,TGCGCCAGCAGCTTTCGTAGCGGGAACTACAATGAGCAGTTCTTC,CASSFRSGNYNEQFF
TRBV30,.,.,TRBJ2-7,TGTGCCTGGTACGCAGGGCCGCCTAGGGAGCAGTACTTC,CAWYAGPPREQYF
TRBV5-1,.,TRBD2,TRBJ2-3,TGCGCCAGCAGCAAGGCCCCGGGACTAGCGGGACCGGCGGTAGATACGCAGTATTTT,CASSKAPGLAGPAVDTQYF
TRBV19,.,.,TRBJ2-6,TGTGCCAGTAGTATATTTCCACAGAGCTCTGGGGCCAACGTCCTGACTTTC,CASSIFPQSSGANVLTF
TRBV18,.,TRBD2,TRBJ2-7,TGTGCCAGCTCACCGACGGGACTAGCGGGAGGGCCCAACCCCTACGAGCAGTACTTC,CASSPTGLAGGPNPYEQYF
TRBV6-1,few,TRBD1,TRBJ2-2,TGTGCCAGCAGCCGGGACAGATACACCGGGGAGCTGTTTTTT,CASSRDRYTGELFF
TRBV19,.,.,TRBJ1-1,TGTGCCAGTAGTTCACAGGGCCCTGAAGCTTTCTTT,CASSSQGPEAFF
TRBV9,.,TRBD1,TRBJ2-3,TGTGCCAGCAGCACACGACAGGGAAGCGATACGCAGTATTTT,CASSTRQGSDTQYF
TRBV29-1,.,TRBD2,TRBJ2-5,TGCAGCGTTGAAGATTGGTGGGCGCTTGGGAGGGAAGAGACCCAGTACTTC,CSVEDWWALGREETQYF
TRBV6-1,once,TRBD1,TRBJ1-1,TGTGCCAGCAGTGGCGGGACAGGGGGAGTTGGGAACACTGAAGCTTTCTTT,CASSGGTGGVGNTEAFF
TRBV30,.,.,TRBJ2-7,TGTGCCTGGAGTGTTCCTGCGGGAACCTACGAGCAGTACTTC,CAWSVPAGTYEQYF
TRBV5-1,.,.,TRBJ2-1,TGCGCCAGCAGCGTCCGGGCCCAAGGAGGCAATGAGCAGTTCTTC,CASSVRAQGGNEQFF
TRBV15,.,TRBD1,TRBJ2-2,TGTGCCACCACGCCGGGACAGGGGGCTATTGACACCGGGGAGCTGTTTTTT,CATTPGQGAIDTGELFF
TRBV11-3,.,TRBD2,TRBJ2-7,TGTGCCAGCAGCTTAGATCTAGGGATAGCGGGAAGGAACGAGCAGTACTTC,CASSLDLGIAGRNEQYF
TRBV6-4,.,.,TRBJ1-5,TGTGCCAGCGACAGACACAGACCCAATCCTCAGCCCCAGCATTTT,CASDRHRPNPQPQHF
TRBV7-3,.,TRBD2,TRBJ2-7,TGTGCCAGCAGCCCGACAACTAGCGGCTCCTACGAGCAGTACTTC,CASSPTTSGSYEQYF
TRBV2,.,.,TRBJ2-1,TGTGCCAGCAGTGCCCTGCTCGCGATCGTTTACAATGAGCAGTTCTTC,CASSALLAIVYNEQFF
TRBV14,few,.,TRBJ2-1,TGTGCCAGCAGCCAAGCGGGACTCATCTACAATGAGCAGTTCTTC,CASSQAGLIYNEQFF
TRBV27,.,TRBD2,TRBJ2-7,TGTGCCAGCAGGACTAGCGACCCCTACGAGCAGTACTTC,CASRTSDPYEQYF
TRBV5-1,.,TRBD1,TRBJ1-3,TGCGCCAGCAGCCCCGACAGGGGAAGTGGAAACACCATATATTTT,CASSPDRGSGNTIYF
TRBV28,.,TRBD1,TRBJ1-1,TGTGCCAGCAGAATCGGGACAGCAGCTTTCTTT,CASRIGTAAFF
TRBV4-1,.,TRBD2,TRBJ2-3,TGCGCCAGCAGCCAAGGGGGACTAGCGGTCCATACGCAGTATTTT,CASSQGGLAVHTQYF
TRBV27,.,TRBD1,TRBJ1-1,TGTGCCAGCAGTTCGGACCTACGAACAGGGGACACTGAAGCTTTCTTT,CASSSDLRTGDTEAFF
TRBV27,once,.,TRBJ2-3,TGTGCCAGCAGCCGCAGTTTCGCAGATACGCAGTATTTT,CASSRSFADTQYF
TRBV28,.,TRBD1,TRBJ2-7,TGTGCCAGCAGTTCCTGGGGACAGGGTACCTACGAGCAGTACTTC,CASSSWGQGTYEQYF
TRBV6-1,few,.,TRBJ2-2,TGTGCCAGCAGCTCCTTGGGAGGGAACACCGGGGAGCTGTTTTTT,CASSSLGGNTGELFF
TRBV28,.,.,TRBJ1-2,TGTGCCAGCAGTTTCACCGGAGCAGATTCGAGAGGCTACACCTTC,CASSFTGADSRGYTF
TRBV5-6,.,TRBD1,TRBJ2-1,TGTGCCAGCAGCTGGGACAGGTCAGGTGAGCAGTTCTTC,CASSWDRSGEQFF
TRBV18,.,.,TRBJ2-5,TGTGCCAGCTCCGAGGAGACCCAGTACTTC,CASSEETQYF
TRBV5-5,.,TRBD2,TRBJ2-7,TGTGCCAGCAGCTTGAGGCCAGCGGGGCCATACGAGCAGTACTTC,CASSLRPAGPYEQYF
TRBV6-6,.,TRBD2,TRBJ2-5,TGTGCCAGCTCCCCAACTAGCGGGAGTGAGACCCAGTACTTC,CASSPTSGSETQYF
TRBV6-5,.,.,TRBJ2-5,TGTGCCAGCAGTTACTCGTGGGAGGAGACCCAGTACTTC,CASSYSWEETQYF
TRBV2,.,TRBD1,TRBJ1-4,TGTGCCAGCAGTGAAAAAAGGGGGCCGAATGAAAAACTGTTTTTT,CASSEKRGPNEKLFF